These 9 T cell receptor beta chains came from one sample sequenced in a study of T cell responses to AZD1222 COVID-19 vaccine. The data were produced by immunoSEQ multiplex PCR, yet TCRdb's version contains in-frame clones alone and is incomplete. Among around 80,000 clones listed, roughly 90% were seen once. The source material was peripheral blood, sampled 28 days after the second AZD1222 dose. The origin of the receptors is an adult who received the AZD1222 COVID-19 vaccine.

This chain connects TRBV30 to TRBJ1-1; D might be TRBD1 (5 bases). V lost 2 bases and J lost 3, with 10 bases in between. Germline V lookup: CDR1 GTSNPN, CDR2 SVGIG (reference sequence). The CDR3 contains 13 residues. The DNA for the CDR3 is TGTGCCTGGAGTTCGGGGGTGGACACTGAAGCTTTCTTT. Translation gives CAWSSGVDTEAFF. Complete variable domain (other parts from reference TRBV30 and TRBJ1-1): SQTIHQWPATLVQPVGSPLSLECTVEGTSNPNLYWYRQAAGRGLQLLFYSVGIGQISSEVPQNLSASRPQDRQFILSSKKLLLSDSGFYLCAWSSGVDTEAFFGQGTRLTVV.

The chain carries TRBV30 and TRBJ1-2; 8 bases map to TRBD1. The V segment lost 1 base and the J segment 0 bases; nucleotides outside the gene matches: 10. The CDR3 length is 17 residues. The germline CDR1 and CDR2 sequences are GTSNPN and SVGIG (reference sequence). CDR3 sequence reads: CAWSENWDRRTNYGYTF. The CDR3 nucleotides are TGTGCCTGGAGTGAGAATTGGGACAGGCGTACTAACTATGGCTACACCTTC.

CDR3 protein: CASRLAGGPSYEQYF. The CDR3 coding sequence is TGCGCCAGCAGACTAGCGGGCGGTCCCTCCTACGAGCAGTACTTC. This chain uses TRBV5-1 with TRBJ2-7; 9 bases agree with TRBD2. The trim removed 5 bases at V and 0 bases at J, leaving 6 bases unmatched. Germline CDR1 is SGHRS and CDR2 is YFSETQ. The CDR3 totals 15 residues.

This rearrangement joins TRBV6-6 to TRBJ2-7, with 7 bases aligning to TRBD2. Per germline, CDR1 MNHNY and CDR2 SVGAGI (reference sequence). The CDR3 totals 15 residues. V was pared by 5 bases and J by 7 bases, with 14 bases of the junction left unmatched. The DNA for the CDR3 is TGTGCCAGCAGTAAGTCGGGCGCGGGAGATAGAGAGCAGTACTTC. Translating it yields CASSKSGAGDREQYF.

The V call is TRBV2, the J call TRBJ2-7; the match to TRBD1 covers 7 bases. Germline lookup yields CDR1 SNHLY and CDR2 FYNNEI. CDR3 length equals 19 residues. V lost 3 bases and J lost 0; bases outside the gene matches: 17. The CDR3 DNA reads as TGTGCCAGCAGTGACTCAAAAATTACGGGACAGCGAAGCTCCTACGAGCAGTACTTC. Translation gives CASSDSKITGQRSSYEQYF.

J is TRBJ2-5 and V is TRBV19; 10 nucleotides line up with TRBD2. The V segment lost 5 bases and the J segment 5 bases; nucleotides outside the gene matches: 8. Germline values: CDR1 LNHDA, CDR2 SQIVND (reference sequence). CDR3 length: 15 amino acids. The CDR3 here is CASSSLAGGMETQYF. CDR3 in DNA: TGTGCCAGTAGTTCCTTAGCGGGAGGCATGGAGACCCAGTACTTC.

V is TRBV18 and J is TRBJ1-3; D is unclear. Germline lookup yields CDR1 KGHSH and CDR2 LQKENI. The V gene lost 3 bases and the J gene lost 0 bases, with 9 bases spanning the gap. CDR3 length equals 15 residues. The CDR3 sequence is CASSPGSVSGNTIYF. The CDR3 DNA sequence: TGTGCCAGCTCACCGGGTTCAGTCTCTGGAAACACCATATATTTT.

J is TRBJ2-5 and V is TRBV6-5; weak D call: TRBD2 (6 bases). The CDR3 runs 12 residues. Per germline, CDR1 MNHEY and CDR2 SVGAGI. DNA of the CDR3: TGTGTCGGGAGACTAGGGAGAGAGACCCAGTACTTC. Its protein is CVGRLGRETQYF.

The chain links TRBV2 to TRBJ2-5; D is uncertain. The CDR3 contains 10 residues. Germline V gene lookup returns CDR1 SNHLY and CDR2 FYNNEI. Trimming took 5 bases from V and 2 from J, leaving 0 bases between them. CDR3 sequence (DNA): TGTGCCAGCAGTCAAGAGACCCAGTACTTC. This translates into CASSQETQYF.